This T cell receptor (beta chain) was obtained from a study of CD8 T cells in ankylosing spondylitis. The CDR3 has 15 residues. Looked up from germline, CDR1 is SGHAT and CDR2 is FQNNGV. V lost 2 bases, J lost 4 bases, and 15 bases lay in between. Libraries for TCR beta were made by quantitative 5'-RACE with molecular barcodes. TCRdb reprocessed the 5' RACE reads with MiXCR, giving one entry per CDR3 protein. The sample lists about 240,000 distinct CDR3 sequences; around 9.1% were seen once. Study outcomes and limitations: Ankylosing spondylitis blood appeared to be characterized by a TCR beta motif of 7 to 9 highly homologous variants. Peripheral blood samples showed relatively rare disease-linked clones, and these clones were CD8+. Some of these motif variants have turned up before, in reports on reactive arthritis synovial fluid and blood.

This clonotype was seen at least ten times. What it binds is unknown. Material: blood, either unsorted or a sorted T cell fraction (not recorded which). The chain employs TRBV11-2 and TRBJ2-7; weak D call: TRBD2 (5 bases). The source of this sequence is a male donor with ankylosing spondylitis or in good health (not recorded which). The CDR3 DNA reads TGTGCCAGCAGCTTAAATCCGGGGATGAAATACGAGCAGTACTTC. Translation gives CASSLNPGMKYEQYF. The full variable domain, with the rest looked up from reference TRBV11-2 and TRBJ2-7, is EAGVAQSPRYKIIEKRQSVAFWCNPISGHATLYWYQQILGQGPKLLIQFQNNGVVDDSQLPKDRFSAERLKGVDSTLKIQPAKLEDSAVYLCASSLNPGMKYEQYFGPGTRLTVT.